What follows are 21 T cell receptor beta chains derived from one specimen sequenced in a study of cytomegalovirus exposure and HLA in healthy donors. The study ran its PCR with 60 Vbeta and 13 Jbeta primers. Sequencing used immunoSEQ multiplex PCR; TCRdb keeps in-frame clones, though not all of them. Of around 150,000 clones listed, roughly 85% were seen once; the top ten hold approximately 0.66%. The sample comprised PBMCs. The receptors come from a male donor in good health and CMV-seronegative.

This chain connects TRBV5-6 to TRBJ2-1; tentatively, D is TRBD1 (6 bases). CDR1 SGHDT and CDR2 YYEEEE come from the germline V gene. This CDR3 has 16 amino acids. Trimming took off 3 bases at V and 5 bases at J, with 18 bases between the two ends. The CDR3 region has the DNA TGTGCCAGCAGCTCAGAACACAGGGCAGGGGACAATGAGCAGTTCTTC. Translating gives CASSSEHRAGDNEQFF.

This chain uses TRBV10-3 with TRBJ2-3; D ambiguous. With 4 bases removed from V and 6 bases from J, the gap between germline ends came to 8 bases. The germline CDR1 and CDR2 sequences are ENHRY and SYGVKD. CDR3 length equals 12 residues. Here the CDR3 DNA reads TGTGCCATCAGTGGCTGGAGTGATACGCAGTATTTT. It codes for CAISGWSDTQYF.

In its sample, this clone was seen a few times. The rearrangement links TRBV6-1 to TRBJ1-5; no firm D call. The germline CDR1 and CDR2 sequences are MNHNS and SASEGT. CDR3 length equals 13 residues. Trimming took off 0 bases at V and 7 bases at J, with 7 bases between the two ends. The DNA for the CDR3 is TGTGCCAGCAGTGAAGCGGGCCACCAGCCCCAGCATTTT. Translated, it gives CASSEAGHQPQHF.

V usage is TRBV18 and J usage is TRBJ2-6; 8 nucleotides match TRBD1. This CDR3 spans 18 amino acids. Germline CDR1 KGHSH, CDR2 LQKENI. V shed 6 bases and J 3 bases; nucleotides not matched to a gene: 13. CDR3 region: CASSPDPTGAIGANVLTF. The CDR3 DNA reads as TGTGCCAGCTCCCCAGATCCGACAGGGGCGATTGGGGCCAACGTCCTGACTTTC.

The CDR3: CASSLAKRLAGAITGELFF. Here the CDR3 DNA reads TGTGCCAGCAGCTTAGCGAAGCGACTAGCGGGAGCTATCACCGGGGAGCTGTTTTTT. The chain employs TRBV7-8 and TRBJ2-2, with 12 bases aligning to TRBD2. The CDR3 extends over 19 amino acids. Germline V CDR1 and CDR2: SGHVS, FQNEAQ. The J segment lost 4 bases and the V segment lost 0 bases, leaving 9 bases of the junction unmatched. Together with reference TRBV7-8 and TRBJ2-2, the CDR3 gives the full variable domain: GAGVSQSPRYKVAKRGQDVALRCDPISGHVSLFWYQQALGQGPEFLTYFQNEAQLDKSGLPSDRFFAERPEGSVSTLKIQRTQQEDSAVYLCASSLAKRLAGAITGELFFGEGSRLTVL.

The chain is built from TRBV9 and TRBJ2-4; the match to TRBD2 covers 7 bases. CDR1 and CDR2 (germline): SGDLS, YYNGEE. J was trimmed by 4 bases and V by 0 bases; bases with no gene match: 1. This CDR3 spans 14 amino acids. The CDR3 DNA follows: TGTGCCAGCAGCGTAGCTAGCGGAAAAAACATTCAGTACTTC. Its translation is CASSVASGKNIQYF. The full variable domain, with the rest looked up from reference TRBV9 and TRBJ2-4, is DSGVTQTPKHLITATGQRVTLRCSPRSGDLSVYWYQQSLDQGLQFLIQYYNGEERAKGNILERFSAQQFPDLHSELNLSSLELGDSALYFCASSVASGKNIQYFGAGTRLSVL.

The rearrangement uses TRBV9 and TRBJ2-3; unclear D gene. Trimming stripped 0 bases from V and 1 base from J, with 6 bases between. Germline lookup yields CDR1 SGDLS and CDR2 YYNGEE. This CDR3 has 14 residues. The CDR3 loop reads CASSVDEGTDTQYF. The DNA for the CDR3 is TGTGCCAGCAGCGTAGACGAGGGCACAGATACGCAGTATTTT.

CDR3 sequence reads: CASSPRTGRDTQYF. The CDR3, as DNA: TGTGCCAGCAGCCCCCGGACAGGGAGGGATACGCAGTATTTT. The rearrangement joins TRBV7-2 to TRBJ2-3; the match to TRBD1 covers 8 bases. Per the germline V gene, CDR1 is SGHTA and CDR2 is FQGNSA. V shed 5 bases and J 6 bases; nucleotides not matched to a gene: 7. The CDR3 loop spans 14 amino acids.

This chain uses TRBV5-5 with TRBJ1-1, with D tentatively TRBD1 (6 bases). V lost 3 bases to trimming and J lost 0 bases, with 6 bases between them. The CDR3 length is 13 residues. Germline values: CDR1 SGHKS, CDR2 YYEKEE (reference sequence). The CDR3 region has the DNA TGTGCCAGCAGCTGGACAGTGAACACTGAAGCTTTCTTT. Residues: CASSWTVNTEAFF.

The chain has TRBV4-1 and TRBJ2-1; tentative D call: TRBD2 (5 bases). Germline CDR1 is MGHRA and CDR2 is YSYEKL. V dropped 0 bases and J dropped 16 bases, with 16 bases sitting between them. There are 13 residues in the CDR3. The chain's CDR3 is CASSQDEGLLPFF. The CDR3, as DNA: TGCGCCAGCAGCCAAGATGAAGGACTCTTGCCCTTCTTC.

This chain connects TRBV11-2 to TRBJ1-1; D perhaps matches TRBD1 (6 bases). CDR3 length equals 14 residues. Germline-derived CDR1 and CDR2 are SGHAT and FQNNGV. V lost 1 base to trimming and J lost 4 bases, with 10 bases between them. As DNA, the CDR3 is TGTGCCAGCAGCTTAGGATCAGGGGCCACTGAAGCTTTCTTT. It codes for CASSLGSGATEAFF.

The chain recombines TRBV6-5 with TRBJ2-2; D remains unclear. V dropped 2 bases and J dropped 4 bases, with 11 bases sitting between them. This CDR3 contains 15 residues. Germline lookup yields CDR1 MNHEY and CDR2 SVGAGI. CDR3 in amino acids: CASSYGRISTGELFF. The CDR3 nucleotides read TGTGCCAGCAGTTACGGCAGGATATCCACCGGGGAGCTGTTTTTT.

V gene TRBV6-6 combines with J gene TRBJ1-2; D call uncertain. Trimming took 1 base from V and 6 from J, leaving 9 bases between them. The CDR3 loop spans 13 amino acids. Per the germline V gene, CDR1 is MNHNY and CDR2 is SVGAGI (reference sequence). The CDR3 DNA sequence: TGTGCCAGCAGTTACTGGGAGGAGGATGGCTACACCTTC. It yields the protein CASSYWEEDGYTF.

The gene calls are TRBV7-8 and TRBJ1-2, with no clear D. Per germline, CDR1 SGHVS and CDR2 FQNEAQ. The CDR3 consists of 15 residues. Trimming shortened V by 1 base and J by 5 bases, and 14 bases separated the two germline ends. The CDR3 sequence is CASSLDRVISYGYTF. CDR3 DNA sequence: TGTGCCAGCAGCTTAGACCGGGTGATTAGTTATGGCTACACCTTC.

This chain links TRBV5-1 with TRBJ2-6; TRBD1 matches 9 bases. J gave up 3 bases and V 0 bases, and 7 bases lay outside the gene matches. This CDR3 has 18 amino acids. Germline loops: CDR1 SGHRS, CDR2 YFSETQ. As DNA, the CDR3 is TGCGCCAGCAGCTTGGATGTACAGGGGGCGCTTGGGGCCAACGTCCTGACTTTC. Encoded protein: CASSLDVQGALGANVLTF. The entire variable domain, with the rest obtained from reference TRBV5-1 and TRBJ2-6, is as follows: KAGVTQTPRYLIKTRGQQVTLSCSPISGHRSVSWYQQTPGQGLQFLFEYFSETQRNKGNFPGRFSGRQFSNSRSEMNVSTLELGDSALYLCASSLDVQGALGANVLTFGAGSRLTVL.

The chain joins TRBV5-1 to TRBJ2-7, with 11 bases lining up with TRBD2. The V segment lost 0 bases and the J segment 4 bases; nucleotides outside the gene matches: 3. The CDR3 length is 15 residues. Germline V CDR1 and CDR2: SGHRS, YFSETQ. The CDR3 DNA sequence: TGCGCCAGCAGCTTGGAGGCTAGCGGGGGGTACGAGCAGTACTTC. Translated: CASSLEASGGYEQYF.

To note about this clone: It is unclear where the CDR3 begins or ends on the DNA, so no DNA is shown, and the CDR3 is as TCRdb lists it. This rearrangement joins TRBV15 to TRBJ2-5; the table's D call, TRBD1, has no DNA check behind it. Germline V gives CDR1 LNHNV, CDR2 YYDKDF (reference sequence). The CDR3 is made up of 16 amino acids, end residues included. This CDR3 is CATSRETQGFLETQYF.

The chain joins TRBV5-1 to TRBJ1-4, with D unclear. Between the trimmed V and J ends, which lost 0 bases and 3 bases, there was a span of 12 bases. CDR1 and CDR2 from the germline V gene are SGHRS and YFSETQ. The CDR3 sequence is 16 residues long. The CDR3 is CASSLGSSQSNEKLFF. CDR3 DNA sequence: TGCGCCAGCAGCTTGGGGTCTTCACAGTCTAATGAAAAACTGTTTTTT.

This clone has just one count. The gene calls are TRBV7-6 and TRBJ1-2; D possibly corresponds to TRBD1 (6 bases). Germline loops: CDR1 SGHVS, CDR2 FNYEAQ. The germline V and J ends were trimmed by 3 bases and 4 bases, with 12 bases remaining between them. This CDR3 has 14 residues. The DNA for the CDR3 is TGTGCCAGCAGCTTTCGGGACACCTCCTATGGCTACACCTTC. Amino acids: CASSFRDTSYGYTF.

The J gene is TRBJ1-2, the V gene TRBV10-3; 9 positions match TRBD1. Trimming cost V 6 bases and J 4 bases; bases outside gene matches: 3. Germline CDR1 ENHRY, CDR2 SYGVKD. The CDR3 covers 13 residues. The chain's CDR3 is CAIRGTGTYGYTF. CDR3 nucleotide sequence: TGTGCCATCAGGGGGACAGGGACCTATGGCTACACCTTC.

This chain uses TRBV7-2 with TRBJ2-1; D is unresolved. The CDR3 is made up of 15 amino acids. CDR1 is SGHTA and CDR2 is FQGNSA in the germline V gene. Trimming pared 5 bases from V and 8 bases from J, leaving 19 bases between. The CDR3 sequence is CASSLPRSLGDEQFF. The CDR3 bases are TGTGCCAGCAGCCTACCTAGGAGTCTCGGCGATGAGCAGTTCTTC.